The 9 T cell receptor beta chains in this list originate from one sample, sequenced in a study of tumor T cells in aggressive B-cell lymphoma (TCRdb year 2017). Library preparation was by the immunoSEQ multiplex PCR assay. Here the immuneACCESS table is served through TCRdb, limited to in-frame sequences with V and J called. Missing clones are a known gap in these copies; in checked studies unresolved V genes cover under half, and the rest lacks a known reason. The table for this sample lists approximately 1,500 clones; 80% to 95% of them were counted only once. The ten top clones hold 7.5% to 8.5% of the sample. What was sequenced was tumor tissue. The receptors were gathered from an adult with diffuse large B cell lymphoma. Some clones in this sample may be carry-over from other donors' samples.

This chain uses TRBV7-8 with TRBJ2-2, with a weak D call TRBD2 (6 bases). The ends were cut back, 1 base at V and 4 bases at J, with 10 bases in the middle. CDR1 SGHVS and CDR2 FQNEAQ come from the germline V gene. The CDR3 totals 15 residues. CDR3 in amino acids: CASSLGGVGTGELFF. The CDR3 DNA reads as TGTGCCAGCAGCTTAGGGGGGGTAGGCACCGGGGAGCTGTTTTTT.

V gene TRBV15 combines with J gene TRBJ2-5, with 8 bases identical to TRBD1. The CDR3 length is 14 residues. Germline assignment: CDR1 LNHNV and CDR2 YYDKDF (reference sequence). V lost 1 base to trimming and J lost 5 bases; unmatched junction nucleotides: 3. CDR3 nucleotides: TGTGCCACCAGCAGAGGGACAGGGTCGGAGACCCAGTACTTC. Protein: CATSRGTGSETQYF.

The chain couples TRBV5-4 to TRBJ2-2; D perhaps matches TRBD2 (6 bases). V shed 1 base and J shed 5 bases, with 12 bases lying between them. CDR3 length: 15 residues. Germline V lookup: CDR1 SGHNT, CDR2 YYREEE (reference sequence). Here the CDR3 DNA reads TGTGCCAGCAGCTTGTCGGGGGTGGTGACCGGGGAGCTGTTTTTT. The encoded protein is CASSLSGVVTGELFF.

V usage is TRBV19 and J usage is TRBJ2-7; possible D gene TRBD1, 5 bases. Germline CDR1 and CDR2: LNHDA and SQIVND (reference sequence). The CDR3 has 12 residues. V dropped 9 bases and J dropped 3 bases, with 12 bases sitting between them. For the CDR3, the DNA is TGTGCCAGCAGCTTTACAGGCTACGAGCAGTACTTC. This gives the protein CASSFTGYEQYF.

V is TRBV5-1 and J is TRBJ2-1, with a possible D match to TRBD2 (7 bases). Germline values: CDR1 SGHRS, CDR2 YFSETQ. The CDR3 has 14 amino acids. V shed 6 bases and J shed 8 bases, with 18 bases lying between them. CDR3 protein: CASTVRGAIDEQFF. CDR3 DNA sequence: TGCGCCAGCACAGTCCGGGGGGCCATCGATGAGCAGTTCTTC.

This chain joins TRBV5-1 and TRBJ2-5; D is ambiguous. The CDR3 loop spans 14 amino acids. Germline loops: CDR1 SGHRS, CDR2 YFSETQ. The V end lost 3 bases, the J end lost 11 bases, and 20 bases lay between the germline ends. CDR3 nucleotide sequence: TGCGCCAGCAGCTCCAGCGAGAGGAAGGAAGAGCAGTACTTC. It encodes CASSSSERKEEQYF. The full variable domain, completed using reference TRBV5-1 and TRBJ2-5, is KAGVTQTPRYLIKTRGQQVTLSCSPISGHRSVSWYQQTPGQGLQFLFEYFSETQRNKGNFPGRFSGRQFSNSRSEMNVSTLELGDSALYLCASSSSERKEEQYFGPGTRLLVL.

The CDR3 DNA is TGTGCCACCAGTCGAACTCCGGGGACCCAGTACTTC. Translating gives CATSRTPGTQYF. This sequence joins TRBV19 and TRBJ2-5; the D is unclear. The germline V gene encodes CDR1 LNHDA and CDR2 SQIVND (reference sequence). This CDR3 is 12 amino acids long. The germline V and J ends were trimmed by 10 bases and 7 bases, with 16 bases remaining between them.

The chain is built from TRBV7-2 and TRBJ2-4; 12 bases agree with TRBD2. The CDR3 has 18 residues. Germline V gene lookup returns CDR1 SGHTA and CDR2 FQGNSA. J lost 1 base, V lost 2 bases, and 6 bases had no gene match. CDR3 nucleotide sequence: TGTGCCAGCAGCTTACTAGCGGGAGGGCCCTCGGCCAAAAACATTCAGTACTTC. Translated, it gives CASSLLAGGPSAKNIQYF.

V and J are TRBV29-1 and TRBJ2-1; 8 bases fit TRBD1. CDR3 length: 15 amino acids. Germline CDR1 reads SQVTM; CDR2 reads ANQGSEA. The junction had 9 bases not matched to a gene; V was cut back by 5 bases and J by 3 bases. The DNA of the CDR3 is TGCAGCGTTCAGGCAGGGGGCGCGATCTACAATGAGCAGTTCTTC. It specifies CSVQAGGAIYNEQFF.